The T cell receptor beta chain described here comes from a study of response to subunit inactivated influenza vaccine. Findings and caveats of the study: Researchers suggested that each seasonal influenza vaccination recruits few new T cells.

MiXCR was run by TCRdb on the RT-PCR reads, yielding one entry per CDR3 protein. The sample includes hundreds of thousands of distinct CDR3 sequences, less than 20% of them seen just once. This clonotype showed up just a few times. Antigen unknown. This specimen was PBMCs from blood, taken 11 to 12 days after vaccination. This clonotype was obtained from a man between 50 and 59 years old who received an inactivated influenza vaccine.

CDR3 protein: CASSLAYTSTNEKLFF. CDR3 DNA: TGTGCCAGCAGTTTAGCCTACACCTCAACTAATGAAAAACTGTTTTTT. V is TRBV12-3 or TRBV12-4 and J is TRBJ1-4, with D hard to call. The length of the CDR3 is 16 residues. V was cut by 0 bases and J by 0 bases, with 8 bases left in between.